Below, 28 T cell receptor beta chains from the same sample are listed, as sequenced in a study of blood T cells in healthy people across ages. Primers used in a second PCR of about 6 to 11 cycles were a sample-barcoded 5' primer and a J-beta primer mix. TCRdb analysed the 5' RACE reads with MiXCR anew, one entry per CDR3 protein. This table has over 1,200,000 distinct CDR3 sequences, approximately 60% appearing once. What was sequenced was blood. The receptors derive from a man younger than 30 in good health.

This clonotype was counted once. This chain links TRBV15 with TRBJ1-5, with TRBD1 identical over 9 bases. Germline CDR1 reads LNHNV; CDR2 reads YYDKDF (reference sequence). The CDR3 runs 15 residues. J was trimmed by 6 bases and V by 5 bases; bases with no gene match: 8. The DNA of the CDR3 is TGTGCCACCAGCCGCAGGGGACAGGGAAGTCAGCCCCAGCATTTT. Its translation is CATSRRGQGSQPQHF.

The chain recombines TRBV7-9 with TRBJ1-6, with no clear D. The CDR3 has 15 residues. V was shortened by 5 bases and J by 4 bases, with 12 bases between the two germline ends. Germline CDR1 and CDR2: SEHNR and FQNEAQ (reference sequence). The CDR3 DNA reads TGTGCCAGCAGCGGAGCGCTAAGTTATAATTCACCCCTCCACTTT. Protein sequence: CASSGALSYNSPLHF.

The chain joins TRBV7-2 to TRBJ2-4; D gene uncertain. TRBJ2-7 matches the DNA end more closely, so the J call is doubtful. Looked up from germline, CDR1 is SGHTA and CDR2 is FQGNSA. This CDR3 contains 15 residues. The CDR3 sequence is CASSLHSVPLYEQYF. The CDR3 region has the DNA TGTGCCAGCAGCTTACATTCGGTCCCGCTCTACGAGCAGTACTTC.

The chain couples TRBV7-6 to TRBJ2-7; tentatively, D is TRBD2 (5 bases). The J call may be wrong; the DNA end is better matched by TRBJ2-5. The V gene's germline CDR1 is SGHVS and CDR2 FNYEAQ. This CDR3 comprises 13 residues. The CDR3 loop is CASSFGLLETQYF. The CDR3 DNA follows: TGTGCCAGCAGCTTCGGACTGCTAGAGACCCAGTACTTC.

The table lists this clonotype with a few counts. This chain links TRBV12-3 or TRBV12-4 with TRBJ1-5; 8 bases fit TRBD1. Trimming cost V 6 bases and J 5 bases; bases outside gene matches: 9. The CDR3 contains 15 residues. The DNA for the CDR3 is TGTGCCAGCAGCCTATGGGGACAGGTGGATCAGCCCCAGCATTTT. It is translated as CASSLWGQVDQPQHF.

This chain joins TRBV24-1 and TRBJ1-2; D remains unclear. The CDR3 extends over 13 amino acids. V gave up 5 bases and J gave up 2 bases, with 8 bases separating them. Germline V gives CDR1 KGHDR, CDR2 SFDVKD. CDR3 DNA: TGTGCCACCAGTGCAGGCCAGAACTATGGCTACACCTTC. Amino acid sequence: CATSAGQNYGYTF.

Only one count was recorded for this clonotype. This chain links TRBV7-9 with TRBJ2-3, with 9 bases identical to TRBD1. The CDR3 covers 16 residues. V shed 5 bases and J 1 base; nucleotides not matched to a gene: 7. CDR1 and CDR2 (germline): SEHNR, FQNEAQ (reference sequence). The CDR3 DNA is TGTGCCAGCAGCAGTTGGACAGGGGAAGGCACAGATACGCAGTATTTT. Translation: CASSSWTGEGTDTQYF.

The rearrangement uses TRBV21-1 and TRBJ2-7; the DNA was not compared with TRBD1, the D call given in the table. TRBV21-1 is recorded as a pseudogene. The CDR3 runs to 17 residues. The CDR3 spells CASSKGGGQLTDYEQYF. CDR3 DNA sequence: TGTGCCAGCAGCAAAGGCGGGGGACAGCTGACCGACTACGAGCAGTACTTC.

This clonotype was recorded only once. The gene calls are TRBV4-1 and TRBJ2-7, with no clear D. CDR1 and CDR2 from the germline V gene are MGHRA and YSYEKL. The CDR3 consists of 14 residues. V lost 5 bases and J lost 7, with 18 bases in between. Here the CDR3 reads CASSALLNVNEQYF. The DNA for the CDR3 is TGCGCCAGCAGCGCGCTCTTGAACGTCAATGAGCAGTACTTC.

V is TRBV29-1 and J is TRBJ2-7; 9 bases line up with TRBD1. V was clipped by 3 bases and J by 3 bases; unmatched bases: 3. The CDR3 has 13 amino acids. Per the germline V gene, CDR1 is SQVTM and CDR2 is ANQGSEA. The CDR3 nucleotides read TGCAGCGTTGATGGGACAGGGAACTACGAGCAGTACTTC. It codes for CSVDGTGNYEQYF.

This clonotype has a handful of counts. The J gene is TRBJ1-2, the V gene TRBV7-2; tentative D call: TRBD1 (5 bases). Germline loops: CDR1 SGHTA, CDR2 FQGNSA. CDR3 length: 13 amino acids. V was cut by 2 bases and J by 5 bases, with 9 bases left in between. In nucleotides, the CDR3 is TGTGCCAGCAGCTTAAACGGGGGGTATGGCTACACCTTC. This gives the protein CASSLNGGYGYTF.

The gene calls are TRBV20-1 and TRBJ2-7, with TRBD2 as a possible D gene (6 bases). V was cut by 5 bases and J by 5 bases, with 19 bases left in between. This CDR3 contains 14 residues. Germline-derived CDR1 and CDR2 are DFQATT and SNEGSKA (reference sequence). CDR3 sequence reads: CSAWDGGRYDEQYF. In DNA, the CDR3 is TGCAGTGCTTGGGATGGGGGGAGGTATGACGAGCAGTACTTC.

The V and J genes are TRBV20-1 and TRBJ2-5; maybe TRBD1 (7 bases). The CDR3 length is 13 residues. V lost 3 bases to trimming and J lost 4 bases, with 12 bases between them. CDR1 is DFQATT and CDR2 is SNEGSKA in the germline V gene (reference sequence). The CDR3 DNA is TGCAGTGCTAGGCAGGGGGGTAGAGAGACCCAGTACTTC. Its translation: CSARQGGRETQYF.

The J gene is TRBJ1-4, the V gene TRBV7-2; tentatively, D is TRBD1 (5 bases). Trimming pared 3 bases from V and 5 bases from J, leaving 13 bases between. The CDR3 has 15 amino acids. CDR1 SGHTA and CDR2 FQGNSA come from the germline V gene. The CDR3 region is CASSLGDLPNEKLFF. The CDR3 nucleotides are TGTGCCAGCAGCTTGGGGGACCTTCCAAATGAAAAACTGTTTTTT.

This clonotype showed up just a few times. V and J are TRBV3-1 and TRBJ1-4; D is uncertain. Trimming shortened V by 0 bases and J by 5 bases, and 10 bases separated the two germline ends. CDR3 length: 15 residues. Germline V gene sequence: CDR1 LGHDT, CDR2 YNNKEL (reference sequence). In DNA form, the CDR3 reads TGTGCCAGCAGCCAAGACCCGGGCGAAAATGAAAAACTGTTTTTT. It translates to CASSQDPGENEKLFF.

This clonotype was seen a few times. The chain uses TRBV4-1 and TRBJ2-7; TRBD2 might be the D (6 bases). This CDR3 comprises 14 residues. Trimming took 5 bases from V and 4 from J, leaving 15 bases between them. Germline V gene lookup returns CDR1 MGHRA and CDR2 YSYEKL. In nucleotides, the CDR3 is TGCGCCAGCAGCTCGGGCCGTCGGGGGTACGAGCAGTACTTC. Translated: CASSSGRRGYEQYF.

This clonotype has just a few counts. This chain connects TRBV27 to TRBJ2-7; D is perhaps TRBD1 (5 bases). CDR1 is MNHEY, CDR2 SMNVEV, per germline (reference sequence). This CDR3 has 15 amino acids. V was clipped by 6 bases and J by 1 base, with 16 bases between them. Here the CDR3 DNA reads TGTGCCAGCAGCAAGGACACATCACCTTCCTACGAGCAGTACTTC. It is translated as CASSKDTSPSYEQYF.

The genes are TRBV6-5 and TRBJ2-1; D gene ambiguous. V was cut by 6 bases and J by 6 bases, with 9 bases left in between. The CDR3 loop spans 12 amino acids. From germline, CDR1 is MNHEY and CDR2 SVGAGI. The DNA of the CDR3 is TGTGCCAGCAGACACAAGAGCAATGAGCAGTTCTTC. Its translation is CASRHKSNEQFF.

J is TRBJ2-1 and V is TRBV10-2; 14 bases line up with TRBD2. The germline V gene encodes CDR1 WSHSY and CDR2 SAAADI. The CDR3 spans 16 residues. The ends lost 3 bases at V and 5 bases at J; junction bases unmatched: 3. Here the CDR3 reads CASSDMGLAGDNEQFF. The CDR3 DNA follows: TGCGCCAGCAGTGATATGGGACTAGCGGGAGACAATGAGCAGTTCTTC.

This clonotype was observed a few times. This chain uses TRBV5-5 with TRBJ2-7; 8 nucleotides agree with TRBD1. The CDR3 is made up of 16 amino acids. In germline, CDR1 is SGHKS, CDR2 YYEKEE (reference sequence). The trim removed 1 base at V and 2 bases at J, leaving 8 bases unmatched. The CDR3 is CASSLPSTGDPYEQYF. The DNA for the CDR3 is TGTGCCAGCAGCTTGCCGTCGACAGGGGACCCCTACGAGCAGTACTTC.

The CDR3 is CASSWGGAYEQFF. CDR3 DNA: TGTGCCAGCAGCTGGGGGGGGGCCTATGAGCAGTTCTTC. This chain connects TRBV11-2 to TRBJ2-1; D might be TRBD2 (7 bases). The ends were cut back, 4 bases at V and 8 bases at J, with 12 bases in the middle. CDR1 and CDR2 (germline): SGHAT, FQNNGV. CDR3 length: 13 residues. Using reference TRBV11-2 and TRBJ2-1 for the parts outside the CDR3, the full variable domain is EAGVAQSPRYKIIEKRQSVAFWCNPISGHATLYWYQQILGQGPKLLIQFQNNGVVDDSQLPKDRFSAERLKGVDSTLKIQPAKLEDSAVYLCASSWGGAYEQFFGPGTRLTVL.

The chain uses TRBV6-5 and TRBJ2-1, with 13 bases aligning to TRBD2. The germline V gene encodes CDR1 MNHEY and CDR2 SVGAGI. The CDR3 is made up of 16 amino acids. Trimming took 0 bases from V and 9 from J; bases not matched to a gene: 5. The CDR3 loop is CASSYSRTSGSGEQFF. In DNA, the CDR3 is TGTGCCAGCAGTTACTCCAGGACTAGCGGGAGTGGTGAGCAGTTCTTC.

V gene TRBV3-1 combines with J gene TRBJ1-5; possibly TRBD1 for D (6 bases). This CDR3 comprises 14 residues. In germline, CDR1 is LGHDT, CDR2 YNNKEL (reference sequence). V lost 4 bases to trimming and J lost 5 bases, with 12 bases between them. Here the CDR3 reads CASSPNRAHQPQHF. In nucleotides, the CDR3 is TGTGCCAGCAGCCCTAACAGGGCCCATCAGCCCCAGCATTTT.

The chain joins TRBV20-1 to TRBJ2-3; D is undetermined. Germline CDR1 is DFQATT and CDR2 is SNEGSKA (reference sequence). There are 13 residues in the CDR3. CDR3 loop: CSGITQNVDTQYF. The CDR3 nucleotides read TGCAGCGGCATAACACAGAACGTGGATACGCAGTATTTT.

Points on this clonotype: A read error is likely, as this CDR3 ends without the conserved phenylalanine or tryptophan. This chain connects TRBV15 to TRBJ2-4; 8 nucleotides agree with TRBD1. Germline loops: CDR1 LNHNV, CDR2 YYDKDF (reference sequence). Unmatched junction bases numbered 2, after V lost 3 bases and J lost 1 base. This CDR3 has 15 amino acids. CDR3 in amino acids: CATSRTGVAKNIQYL. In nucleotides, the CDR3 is TGTGCCACCAGCAGGACAGGGGTGGCCAAAAACATTCAGTACCTC.

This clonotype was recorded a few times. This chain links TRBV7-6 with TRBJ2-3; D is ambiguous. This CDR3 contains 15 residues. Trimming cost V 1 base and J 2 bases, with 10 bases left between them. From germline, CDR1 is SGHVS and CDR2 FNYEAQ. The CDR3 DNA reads TGTGCCAGCAGCTTAGGATCGTTCCTCACAGATACGCAGTATTTT. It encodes CASSLGSFLTDTQYF.

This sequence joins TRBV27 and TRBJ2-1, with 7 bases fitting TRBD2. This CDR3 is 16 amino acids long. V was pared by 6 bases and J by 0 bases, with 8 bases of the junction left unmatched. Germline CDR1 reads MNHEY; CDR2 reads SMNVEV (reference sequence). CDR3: CASRRGSGNSYNEQFF. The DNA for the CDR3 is TGTGCCAGCAGGCGCGGGAGCGGTAACTCCTACAATGAGCAGTTCTTC.

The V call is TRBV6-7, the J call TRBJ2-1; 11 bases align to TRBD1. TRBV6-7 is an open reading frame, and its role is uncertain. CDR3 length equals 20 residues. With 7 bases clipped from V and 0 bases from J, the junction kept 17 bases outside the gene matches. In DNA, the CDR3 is TGTGCCAGCACCAACGTAGCGGACAGGGGGCGGACAAGCTCCTACAATGAGCAGTTCTTC. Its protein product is CASTNVADRGRTSSYNEQFF.